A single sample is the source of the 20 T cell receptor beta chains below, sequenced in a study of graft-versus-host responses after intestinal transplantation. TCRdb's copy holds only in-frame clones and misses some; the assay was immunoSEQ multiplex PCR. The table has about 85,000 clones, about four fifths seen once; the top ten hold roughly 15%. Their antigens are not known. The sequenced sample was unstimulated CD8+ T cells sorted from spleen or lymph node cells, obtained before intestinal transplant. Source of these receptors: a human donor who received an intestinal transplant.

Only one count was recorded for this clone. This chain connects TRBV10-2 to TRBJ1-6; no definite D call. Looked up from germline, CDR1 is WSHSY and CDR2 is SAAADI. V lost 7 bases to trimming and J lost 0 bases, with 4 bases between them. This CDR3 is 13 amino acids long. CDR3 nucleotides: TGCGCCAGCACAGACTCCTATAATTCACCCCTCCACTTT. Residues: CASTDSYNSPLHF.

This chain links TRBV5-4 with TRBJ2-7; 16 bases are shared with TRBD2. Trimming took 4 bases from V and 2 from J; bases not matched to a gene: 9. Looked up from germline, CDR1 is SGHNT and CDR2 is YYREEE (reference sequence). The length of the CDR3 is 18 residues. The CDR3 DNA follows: TGTGCCAGCAGCCAACAGCCGGGACTAGCGGGAGGGCCCTACGAGCAGTACTTC. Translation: CASSQQPGLAGGPYEQYF.

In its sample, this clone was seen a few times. DNA of the CDR3: TGTGCCAGCACTCCGGGACAGGGGAACATTCAGTACTTC. Its protein is CASTPGQGNIQYF. The rearrangement joins TRBV19 to TRBJ2-4; 10 positions match TRBD1. Germline loops: CDR1 LNHDA, CDR2 SQIVND (reference sequence). CDR3 size: 13 residues. J lost 7 bases, V lost 9 bases, and 6 bases had no gene match.

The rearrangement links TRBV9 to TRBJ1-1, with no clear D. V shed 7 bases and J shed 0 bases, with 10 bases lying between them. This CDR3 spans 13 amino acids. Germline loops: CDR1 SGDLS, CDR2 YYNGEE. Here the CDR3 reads CASGGEMNTEAFF. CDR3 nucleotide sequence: TGTGCCAGCGGAGGAGAGATGAACACTGAAGCTTTCTTT.

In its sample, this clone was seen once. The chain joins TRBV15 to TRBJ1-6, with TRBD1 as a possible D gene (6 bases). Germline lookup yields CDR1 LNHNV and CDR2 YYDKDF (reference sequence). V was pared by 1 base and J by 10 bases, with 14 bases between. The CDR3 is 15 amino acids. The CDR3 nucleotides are TGTGCCACCAGCAGAGCCAGGGAAGGGGGATCACCCCTCCACTTT. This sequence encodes CATSRAREGGSPLHF.

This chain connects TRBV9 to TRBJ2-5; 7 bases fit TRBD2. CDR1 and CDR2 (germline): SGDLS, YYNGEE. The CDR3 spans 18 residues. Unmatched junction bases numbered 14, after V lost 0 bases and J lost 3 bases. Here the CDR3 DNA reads TGTGCCAGCAGCGTAGGGTGGGCGGGGGTTTTCAACAAAGAGACCCAGTACTTC. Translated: CASSVGWAGVFNKETQYF.

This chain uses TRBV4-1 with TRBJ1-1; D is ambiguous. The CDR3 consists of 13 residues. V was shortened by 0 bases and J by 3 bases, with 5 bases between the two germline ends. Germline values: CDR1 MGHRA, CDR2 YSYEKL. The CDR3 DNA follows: TGCGCCAGCAGCCAAGACGGATACACTGAAGCTTTCTTT. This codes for CASSQDGYTEAFF.

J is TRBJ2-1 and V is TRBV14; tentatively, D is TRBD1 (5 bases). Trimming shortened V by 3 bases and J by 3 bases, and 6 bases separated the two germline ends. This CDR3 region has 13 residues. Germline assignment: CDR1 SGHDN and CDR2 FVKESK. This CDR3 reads CASSQDNYNEQFF. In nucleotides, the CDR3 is TGTGCCAGCAGCCAGGACAACTACAATGAGCAGTTCTTC.

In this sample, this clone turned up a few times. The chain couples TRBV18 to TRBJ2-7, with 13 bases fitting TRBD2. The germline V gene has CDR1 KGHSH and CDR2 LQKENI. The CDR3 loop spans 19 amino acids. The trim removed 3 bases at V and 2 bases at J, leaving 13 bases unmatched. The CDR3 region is CASSPGGPGTSGTTYEQYF. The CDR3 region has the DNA TGTGCCAGCTCACCGGGGGGTCCCGGGACTAGCGGGACAACCTACGAGCAGTACTTC.

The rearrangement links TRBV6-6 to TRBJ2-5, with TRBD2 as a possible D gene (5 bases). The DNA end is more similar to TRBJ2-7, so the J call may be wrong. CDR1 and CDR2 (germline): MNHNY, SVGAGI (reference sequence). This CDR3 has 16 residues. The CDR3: CASSYSPSWNSYEQYF. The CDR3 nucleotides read TGTGCCAGCAGTTACTCCCCTAGCTGGAACTCCTACGAGCAGTACTTC.

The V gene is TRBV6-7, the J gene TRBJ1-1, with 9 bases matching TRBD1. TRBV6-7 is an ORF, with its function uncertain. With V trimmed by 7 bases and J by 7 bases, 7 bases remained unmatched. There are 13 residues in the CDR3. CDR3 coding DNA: TGTGCCAGCAATCCGACAGGGGGTCGTGAAGCTTTCTTT. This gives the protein CASNPTGGREAFF.

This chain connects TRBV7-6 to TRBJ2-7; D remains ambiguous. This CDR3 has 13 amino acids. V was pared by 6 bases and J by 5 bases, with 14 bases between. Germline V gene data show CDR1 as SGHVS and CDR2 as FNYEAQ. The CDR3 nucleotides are TGTGCCAGCAGTTTTGATCCCCGGGACGAGCAGTACTTC. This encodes CASSFDPRDEQYF.

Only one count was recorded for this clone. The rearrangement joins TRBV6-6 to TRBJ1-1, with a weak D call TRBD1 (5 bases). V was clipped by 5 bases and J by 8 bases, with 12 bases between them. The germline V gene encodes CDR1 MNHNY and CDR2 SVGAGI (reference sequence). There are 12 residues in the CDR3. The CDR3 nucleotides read TGTGCCAGCAGTCCGAGGGGCGGAGAAGCTTTCTTT. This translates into CASSPRGGEAFF.

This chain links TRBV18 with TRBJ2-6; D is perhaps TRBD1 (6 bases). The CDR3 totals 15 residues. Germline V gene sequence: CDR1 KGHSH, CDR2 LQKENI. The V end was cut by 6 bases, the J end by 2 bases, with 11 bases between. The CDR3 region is CASSYGGAGANVLTF. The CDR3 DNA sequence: TGTGCCAGCTCCTATGGGGGCGCTGGGGCCAACGTCCTGACTTTC.

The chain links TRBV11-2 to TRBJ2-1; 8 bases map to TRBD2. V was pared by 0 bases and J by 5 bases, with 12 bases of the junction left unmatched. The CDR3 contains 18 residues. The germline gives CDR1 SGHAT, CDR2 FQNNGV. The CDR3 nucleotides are TGTGCCAGCAGCTTAGATGAACCCGGGACTAGTTTGGACAATGAGCAGTTCTTC. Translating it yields CASSLDEPGTSLDNEQFF.

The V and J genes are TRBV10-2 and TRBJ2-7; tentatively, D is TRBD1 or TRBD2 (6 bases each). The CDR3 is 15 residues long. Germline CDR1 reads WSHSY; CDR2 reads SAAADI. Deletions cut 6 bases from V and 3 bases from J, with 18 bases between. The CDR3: CASSKEGDGFYEQYF. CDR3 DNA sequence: TGCGCCAGCAGCAAGGAGGGGGACGGATTCTACGAGCAGTACTTC.

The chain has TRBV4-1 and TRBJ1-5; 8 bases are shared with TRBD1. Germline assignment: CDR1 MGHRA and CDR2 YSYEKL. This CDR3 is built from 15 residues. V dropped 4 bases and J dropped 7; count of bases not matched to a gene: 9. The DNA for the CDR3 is TGCGCCAGCAGCCCAGACAGGGGCATTGGACAGCCCCAGCATTTT. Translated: CASSPDRGIGQPQHF.

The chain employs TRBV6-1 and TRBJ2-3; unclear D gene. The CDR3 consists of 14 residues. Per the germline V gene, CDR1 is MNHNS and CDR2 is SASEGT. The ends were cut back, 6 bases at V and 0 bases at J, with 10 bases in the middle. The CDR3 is CASSAETSTDTQYF. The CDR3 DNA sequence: TGTGCCAGCAGCGCGGAGACTAGCACAGATACGCAGTATTTT.

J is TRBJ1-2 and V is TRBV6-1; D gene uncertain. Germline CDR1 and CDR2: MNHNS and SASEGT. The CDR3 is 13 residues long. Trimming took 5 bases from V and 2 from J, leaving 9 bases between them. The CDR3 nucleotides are TGTGCCAGCAGTTTAATACCAAACTATGGCTACACCTTC. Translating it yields CASSLIPNYGYTF.

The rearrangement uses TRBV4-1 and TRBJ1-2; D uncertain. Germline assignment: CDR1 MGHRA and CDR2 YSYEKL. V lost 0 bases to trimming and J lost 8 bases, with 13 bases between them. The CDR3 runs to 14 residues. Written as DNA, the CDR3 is TGCGCCAGCAGCCAAGAGCTCGGAAATAGGGGCTACACCTTC. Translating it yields CASSQELGNRGYTF.